This T cell receptor beta chain came from a study of OX40 agonist ivuxolimab in advanced cancers. Some clones are missing from TCRdb's copy, which holds only in-frame ones; the method was immunoSEQ multiplex PCR. The repertoire holds tens of thousands of clones, with about 93% as singletons. The CDR3 is 13 residues long. Germline V gives CDR1 SGHNT, CDR2 YENEEA. The V and J ends lost 3 bases and 2 bases respectively, with 5 bases between them. The sample here was CD4+ or CD8+ T cells sorted from blood, taken in a trial of the OX40 agonist ivuxolimab. The TCR comes from an adult with an advanced solid tumor such as melanoma, head and neck, liver or kidney cancer. This chain joins TRBV11-3 and TRBJ1-3; D unresolved. CDR3 bases: TGTGCCAGCAGCTTTGTCGCTGGAAACACCATATATTTT. Its protein product is CASSFVAGNTIYF.